This record concerns one T cell receptor beta chain sequence. Its cognate antigen is unknown. From the germline J gene comes the end of the CDR3, since the read stops 3 residues before it. This sample is drawn from a study of T cells in women clearing cervical HPV infection. The wider study: For cases, blood was sampled a median around 150 days after lesion detection, interquartile range about 80 to 220 days. With HLA typing for only a few women, HLA confounding remains possible. Regarding the study as a whole: Effector/memory and HPV-specific T cells were not isolated, and association timing is unknown.

The V and J ends lost 2 bases and 6 bases, in that order; junction bases with no gene match: 8. Germline V gives CDR1 KGHSH, CDR2 LQKENI. There are 15 residues in the CDR3. This table comes from immunoSEQ multiplex PCR, and its TCRdb copy is limited to in-frame clones, with some not included. Its clone listing holds tens of thousands of clones. The sequencing input was blood buffy coat. J is TRBJ1-1 and V is TRBV18; 8 bases match TRBD1. The TCR sequence derives from a woman between 18 and 75 years old with a cervical HPV16 infection that either progressed to CIN3+ or cleared (not recorded which). CDR3 DNA (partial): TGTGCCAGCTCACCAATCGCAGGGGGCGTCGCTGAA. It yields the protein CASSPIAGGVAE. The CDR3, in full, reads CASSPIAGGVAEAFF. Using reference TRBV18 and TRBJ1-1 for the parts outside the CDR3, the full variable domain is NAGVMQNPRHLVRRRGQEARLRCSPMKGHSHVYWYRQLPEEGLKFMVYLQKENIIDESGMPKERFSAEFPKEGPSILRIQQVVRGDSAAYFCASSPIAGGVAEAFFGQGTRLTVV.